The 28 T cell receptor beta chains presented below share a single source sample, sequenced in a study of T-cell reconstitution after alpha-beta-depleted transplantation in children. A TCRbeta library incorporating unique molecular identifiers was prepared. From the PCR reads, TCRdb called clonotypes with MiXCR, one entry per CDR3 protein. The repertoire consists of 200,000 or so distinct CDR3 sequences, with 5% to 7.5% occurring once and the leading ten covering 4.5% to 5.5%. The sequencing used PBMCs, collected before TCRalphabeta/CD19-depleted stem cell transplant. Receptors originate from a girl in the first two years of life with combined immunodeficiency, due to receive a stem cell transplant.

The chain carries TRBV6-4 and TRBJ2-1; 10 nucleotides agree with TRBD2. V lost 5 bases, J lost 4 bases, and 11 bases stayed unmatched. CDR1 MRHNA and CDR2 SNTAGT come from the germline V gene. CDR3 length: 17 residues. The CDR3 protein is CASSLRSGTSAYNEQFF. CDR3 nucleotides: TGTGCCAGCAGTCTCAGATCCGGGACTAGCGCTTACAATGAGCAGTTCTTC.

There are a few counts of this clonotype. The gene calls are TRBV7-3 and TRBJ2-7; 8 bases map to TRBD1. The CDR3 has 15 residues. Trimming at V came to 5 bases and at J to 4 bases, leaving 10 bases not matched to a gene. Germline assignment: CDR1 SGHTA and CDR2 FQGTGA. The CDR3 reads CASSLRQGWGYEQYF. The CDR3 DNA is TGTGCCAGCAGCCTCCGACAGGGGTGGGGGTACGAGCAGTACTTC.

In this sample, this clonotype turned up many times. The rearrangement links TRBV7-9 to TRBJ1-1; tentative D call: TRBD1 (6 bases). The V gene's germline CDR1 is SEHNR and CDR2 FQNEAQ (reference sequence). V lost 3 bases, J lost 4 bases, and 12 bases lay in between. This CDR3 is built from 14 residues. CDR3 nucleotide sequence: TGTGCCAGCAGCTTTCGAGGGGGAGTCACTGAAGCTTTCTTT. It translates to CASSFRGGVTEAFF.

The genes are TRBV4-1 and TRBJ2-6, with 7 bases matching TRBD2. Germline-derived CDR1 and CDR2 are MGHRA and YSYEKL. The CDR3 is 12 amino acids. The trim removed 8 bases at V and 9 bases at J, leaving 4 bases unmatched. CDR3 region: CASRGEVNVLTF. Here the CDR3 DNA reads TGCGCCAGCCGGGGGGAAGTCAACGTCCTGACTTTC.

The CDR3 is CASSRRVDTQYF. The DNA for the CDR3 is TGTGCCAGCAGCCGGAGGGTGGATACGCAGTATTTT. This chain uses TRBV12-3 or TRBV12-4 with TRBJ2-3; TRBD2 is a possible D gene (6 bases). V was trimmed by 6 bases and J by 6 bases, leaving 10 bases between them. The CDR3 totals 12 residues.

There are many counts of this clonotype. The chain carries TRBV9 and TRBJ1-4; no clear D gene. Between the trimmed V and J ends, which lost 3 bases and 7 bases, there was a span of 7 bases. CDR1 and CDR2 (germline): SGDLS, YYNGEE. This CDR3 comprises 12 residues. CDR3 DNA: TGTGCCAGCAGCGCCCCGGGTGAAAAACTGTTTTTT. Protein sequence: CASSAPGEKLFF.

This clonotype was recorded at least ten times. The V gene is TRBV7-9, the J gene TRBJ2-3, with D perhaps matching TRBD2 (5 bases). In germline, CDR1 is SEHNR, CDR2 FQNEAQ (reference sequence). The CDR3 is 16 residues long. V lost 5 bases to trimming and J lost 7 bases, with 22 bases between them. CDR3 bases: TGTGCCAGCAGCCCTCCCGGGGTCTCCCCACCATATACGCAGTATTTT. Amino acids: CASSPPGVSPPYTQYF.

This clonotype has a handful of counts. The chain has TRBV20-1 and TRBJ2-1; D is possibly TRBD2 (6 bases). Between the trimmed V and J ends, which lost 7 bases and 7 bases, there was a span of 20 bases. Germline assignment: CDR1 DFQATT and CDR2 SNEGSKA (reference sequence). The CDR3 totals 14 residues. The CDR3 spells CSGTDYTFGNEQFF. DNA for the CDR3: TGCAGTGGTACGGACTATACCTTTGGTAATGAGCAGTTCTTC.

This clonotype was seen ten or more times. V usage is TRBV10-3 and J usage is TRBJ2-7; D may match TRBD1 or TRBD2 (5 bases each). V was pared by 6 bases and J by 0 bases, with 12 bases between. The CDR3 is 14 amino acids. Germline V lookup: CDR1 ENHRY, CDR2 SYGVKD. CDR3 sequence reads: CAIRGASGSYEQYF. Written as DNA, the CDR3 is TGTGCCATCAGAGGGGCGAGCGGCTCCTACGAGCAGTACTTC.

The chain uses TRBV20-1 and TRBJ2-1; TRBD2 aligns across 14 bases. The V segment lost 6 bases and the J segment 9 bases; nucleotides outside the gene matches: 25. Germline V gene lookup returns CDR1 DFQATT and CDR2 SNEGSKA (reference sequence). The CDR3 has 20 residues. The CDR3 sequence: CSATALVWTSGRIMRLEQFF. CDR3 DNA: TGCAGTGCCACCGCCCTCGTTTGGACTAGCGGGAGGATAATGAGGCTTGAGCAGTTCTTC.

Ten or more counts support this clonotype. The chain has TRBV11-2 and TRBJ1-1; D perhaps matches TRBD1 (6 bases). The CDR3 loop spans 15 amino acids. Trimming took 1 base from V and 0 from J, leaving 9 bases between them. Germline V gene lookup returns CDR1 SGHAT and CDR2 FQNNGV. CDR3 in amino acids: CASSLGWGLNTEAFF. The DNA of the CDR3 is TGTGCCAGCAGCTTAGGTTGGGGGCTGAACACTGAAGCTTTCTTT.

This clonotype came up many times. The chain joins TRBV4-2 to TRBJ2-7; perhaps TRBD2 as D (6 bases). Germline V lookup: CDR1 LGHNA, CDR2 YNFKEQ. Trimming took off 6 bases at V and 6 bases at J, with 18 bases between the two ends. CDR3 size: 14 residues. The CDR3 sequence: CASRPQGGVSEQYF. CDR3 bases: TGTGCCAGCAGACCCCAGGGCGGGGTCTCCGAGCAGTACTTC.

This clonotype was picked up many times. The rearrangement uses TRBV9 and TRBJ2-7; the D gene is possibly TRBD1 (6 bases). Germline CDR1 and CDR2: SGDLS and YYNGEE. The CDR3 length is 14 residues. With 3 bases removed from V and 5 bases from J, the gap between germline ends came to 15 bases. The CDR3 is CASSALNRDHEQYF. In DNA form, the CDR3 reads TGTGCCAGCAGCGCCCTCAACAGGGACCACGAGCAGTACTTC.

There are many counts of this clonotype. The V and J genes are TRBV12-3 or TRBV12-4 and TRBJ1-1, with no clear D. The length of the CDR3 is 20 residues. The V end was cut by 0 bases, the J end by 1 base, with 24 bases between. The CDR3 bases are TGTGCCAGCAGTTTAGCCCCTGGCCTTGGGTCTCACATTTCGAACACTGAAGCTTTCTTT. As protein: CASSLAPGLGSHISNTEAFF.

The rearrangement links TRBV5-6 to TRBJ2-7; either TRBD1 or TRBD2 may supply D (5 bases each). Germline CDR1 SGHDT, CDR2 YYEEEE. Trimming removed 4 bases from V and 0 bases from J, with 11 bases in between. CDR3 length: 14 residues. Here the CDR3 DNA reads TGTGCCAGCAGCAGGGACGGCCGCTCCTACGAGCAGTACTTC. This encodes CASSRDGRSYEQYF. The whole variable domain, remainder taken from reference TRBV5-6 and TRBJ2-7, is DAGVTQSPTHLIKTRGQQVTLRCSPKSGHDTVSWYQQALGQGPQFIFQYYEEEERQRGNFPDRFSGHQFPNYSSELNVNALLLGDSALYLCASSRDGRSYEQYFGPGTRLTVT.

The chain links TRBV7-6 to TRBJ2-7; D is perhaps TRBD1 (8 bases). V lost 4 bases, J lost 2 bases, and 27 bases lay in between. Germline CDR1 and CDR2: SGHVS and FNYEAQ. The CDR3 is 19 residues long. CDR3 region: CASSSPGQGEAGRPYEQYF. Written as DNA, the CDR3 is TGTGCCAGCAGCTCACCTGGACAGGGTGAAGCGGGACGCCCCTACGAGCAGTACTTC.

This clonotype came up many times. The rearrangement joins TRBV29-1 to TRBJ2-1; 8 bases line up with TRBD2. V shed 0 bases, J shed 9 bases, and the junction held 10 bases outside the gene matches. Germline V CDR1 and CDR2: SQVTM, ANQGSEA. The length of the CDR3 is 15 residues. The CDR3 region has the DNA TGCAGCGTTGAAGATGTCAAGCGGGAGACCGGTGAGCAGTTCTTC. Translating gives CSVEDVKRETGEQFF.

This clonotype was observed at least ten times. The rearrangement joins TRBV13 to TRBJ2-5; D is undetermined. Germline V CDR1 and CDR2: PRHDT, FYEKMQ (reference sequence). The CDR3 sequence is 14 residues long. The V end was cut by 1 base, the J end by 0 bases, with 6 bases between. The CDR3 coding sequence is TGTGCCAGCAGCTTAGCGGGCAACCAAGAGACCCAGTACTTC. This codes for CASSLAGNQETQYF.

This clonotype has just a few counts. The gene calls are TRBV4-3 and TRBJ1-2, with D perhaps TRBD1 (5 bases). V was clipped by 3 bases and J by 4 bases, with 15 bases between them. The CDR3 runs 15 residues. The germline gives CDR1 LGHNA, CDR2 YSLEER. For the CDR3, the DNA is TGCGCCAGCAGCCAGAGGGGTGAGTGGGGCTATGGCTACACCTTC. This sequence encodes CASSQRGEWGYGYTF.

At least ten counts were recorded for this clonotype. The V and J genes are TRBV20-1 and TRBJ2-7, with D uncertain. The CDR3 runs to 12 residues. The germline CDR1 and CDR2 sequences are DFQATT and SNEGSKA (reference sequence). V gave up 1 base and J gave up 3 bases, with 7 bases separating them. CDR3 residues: CSARGDVYEQYF. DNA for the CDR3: TGCAGTGCTAGAGGGGATGTCTACGAGCAGTACTTC.

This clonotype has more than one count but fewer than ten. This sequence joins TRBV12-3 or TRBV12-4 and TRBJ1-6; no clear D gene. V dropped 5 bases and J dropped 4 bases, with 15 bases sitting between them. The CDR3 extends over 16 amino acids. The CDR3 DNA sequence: TGTGCCAGCAGTGAGTTAGCCCGAGGGTATAATTCACCCCTCCACTTT. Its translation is CASSELARGYNSPLHF.

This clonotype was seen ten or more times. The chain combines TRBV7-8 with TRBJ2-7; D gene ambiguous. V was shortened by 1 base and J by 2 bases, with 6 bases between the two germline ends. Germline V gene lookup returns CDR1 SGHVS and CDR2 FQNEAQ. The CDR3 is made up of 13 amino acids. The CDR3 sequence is CASSLGITYEQYF. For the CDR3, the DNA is TGTGCCAGCAGCTTAGGTATTACCTACGAGCAGTACTTC.

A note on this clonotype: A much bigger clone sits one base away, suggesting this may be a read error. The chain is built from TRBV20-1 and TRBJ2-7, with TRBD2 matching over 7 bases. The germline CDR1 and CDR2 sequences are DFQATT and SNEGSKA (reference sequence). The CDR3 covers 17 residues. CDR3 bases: TGCTGTGCTAGGAAGGCTGGACCCTTGGGGGACTACTACGAGCAGTACTTC. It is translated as CCARKAGPLGDYYEQYF.

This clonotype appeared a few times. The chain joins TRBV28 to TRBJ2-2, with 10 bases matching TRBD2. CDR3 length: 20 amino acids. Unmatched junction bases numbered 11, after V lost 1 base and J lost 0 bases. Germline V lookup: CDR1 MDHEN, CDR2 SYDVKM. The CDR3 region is CASSLSPSGSPPANTGELFF. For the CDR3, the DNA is TGTGCCAGCAGTTTATCCCCTAGCGGGAGTCCCCCCGCGAACACCGGGGAGCTGTTTTTT.

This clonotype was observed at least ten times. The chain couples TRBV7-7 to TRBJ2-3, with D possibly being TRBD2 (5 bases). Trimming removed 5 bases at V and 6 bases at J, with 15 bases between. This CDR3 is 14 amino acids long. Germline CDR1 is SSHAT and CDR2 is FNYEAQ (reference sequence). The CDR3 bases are TGTGCCAGCAGCCCCTGGACTGGTGATGATACGCAGTATTTT. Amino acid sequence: CASSPWTGDDTQYF.

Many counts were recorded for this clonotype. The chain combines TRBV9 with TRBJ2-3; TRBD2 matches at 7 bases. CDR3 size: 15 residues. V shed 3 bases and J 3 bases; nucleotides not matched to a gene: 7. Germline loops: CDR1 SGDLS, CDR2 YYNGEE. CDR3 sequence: CASSGWGGKTDTQYF. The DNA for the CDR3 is TGTGCCAGCAGCGGGTGGGGGGGGAAGACAGATACGCAGTATTTT.

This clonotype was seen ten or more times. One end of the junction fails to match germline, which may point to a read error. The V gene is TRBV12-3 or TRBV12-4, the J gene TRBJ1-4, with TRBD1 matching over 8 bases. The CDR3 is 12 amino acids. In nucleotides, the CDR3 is TGTGCCAGCAGTTTATCGGGACAGGTGATGATTTTT. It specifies CASSLSGQVMIF.

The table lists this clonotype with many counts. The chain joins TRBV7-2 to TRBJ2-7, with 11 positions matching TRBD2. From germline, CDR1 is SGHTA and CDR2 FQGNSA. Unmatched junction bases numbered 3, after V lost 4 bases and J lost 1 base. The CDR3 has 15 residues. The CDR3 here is CASSYLAGGSYEQYF. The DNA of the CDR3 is TGTGCCAGCAGCTACCTAGCGGGAGGTTCCTACGAGCAGTACTTC.